The clone carrying this T cell receptor (beta chain) was picked up a small number of times. Its antigen is not known. A junction end diverges from the germline sequence, so it may reflect a read error. The data originate from a study of regulatory T cells in long-lasting Graves disease. Looking at the study overall: Duration of antithyroid drug therapy among newly diagnosed Graves' patients was under 3 months. Study-level points and caveats: Newly diagnosed disease favored TRBV20-1 and TRBJ2-1 over persistent disease. Patients with persistent Graves' had lower TCR diversity than newly diagnosed patients. Sample size, which was small, may have reduced accuracy.

The CDR3 spans 14 residues. Germline-derived CDR1 and CDR2 are LGHDT and YNNKEL (reference sequence). The TCR beta library used iRepertoire HTBI primers with Arm-PCR amplification of CDR3. A single record per CDR3 protein comes from TCRdb applying MiXCR to the multiplex PCR reads. Of about 310,000 distinct CDR3 sequences in the sample, over 15% are singletons; the top ten hold 35% to 45%. Sample time point: newly diagnosed GD, antithyroid drugs for less than 3 months. Following extraction of RNA from PBMCs, that RNA was used to make the TCR library. This TCR derives from a female donor with Graves disease. The chain is built from TRBV3-1 and TRBJ2-7; 10 bases are a match to TRBD2. The specimen was peripheral blood mononuclear cells (PBMCs), collected at new diagnosis, from a patient treated with antithyroid drugs. CDR3 sequence (DNA): TGTGCCAGCAGCTTAGCGGGAGGCCCCTACGAGCAGCACTTC. Its protein product is CASSLAGGPYEQHF.